Shown below are 6 T cell receptor beta chains from a single sample sequenced in a study of shared T cell receptors in the human thymus. Only in-frame clones appear in the TCRdb table, and some are missing; sequencing was by immunoSEQ multiplex PCR. The top ten hold around 0.013% of the sample, which has roughly 550,000 clones, around 78% seen once. A further study also used this sample, focusing on human thymus T cells.

Sequences were obtained from thymocytes. The receptor set was obtained from a boy younger than two with a congenital heart defect.

This sequence joins TRBV29-1 and TRBJ2-1; D gene uncertain. The germline V gene encodes CDR1 SQVTM and CDR2 ANQGSEA. Deletions cut 4 bases from V and 3 bases from J, with 7 bases between. The CDR3 has 12 amino acids. The CDR3 DNA follows: TGCAGCGTTGCGGCTAGCTACAATGAGCAGTTCTTC. It codes for CSVAASYNEQFF.

The rearrangement links TRBV1 to TRBJ1-5; TRBD1, the table's D call, lacks a check against the DNA. TRBV1 is listed as a pseudogene. This CDR3 comprises 16 residues. The DNA of the CDR3 is TGCACCAGCAGCCAAAGACAGTTAACTAGCAATCAGCCCCAGCATTTT. Protein sequence: CTSSQRQLTSNQPQHF.

The chain is built from TRBV7-6 and TRBJ2-7, with 8 bases matching TRBD1. Germline V lookup: CDR1 SGHVS, CDR2 FNYEAQ. The CDR3 covers 16 residues. With V trimmed by 1 base and J by 5 bases, 10 bases remained unmatched. The CDR3: CASSLEPSQGGDEQYF. The CDR3 region has the DNA TGTGCCAGCAGCTTAGAGCCATCACAGGGGGGCGACGAGCAGTACTTC.

V gene TRBV29-1 combines with J gene TRBJ1-3, with no clear D. V lost 2 bases and J lost 4, with 9 bases in between. The V gene's germline CDR1 is SQVTM and CDR2 ANQGSEA. The CDR3 runs to 13 residues. The CDR3 coding sequence is TGCAGCGTTGAATGGGCCACCGGAAACACCATATATTTT. Protein product: CSVEWATGNTIYF.

V gene TRBV27 combines with J gene TRBJ2-7, with TRBD2 matching over 8 bases. Germline V gives CDR1 MNHEY, CDR2 SMNVEV (reference sequence). This CDR3 is built from 14 residues. Trimming took 6 bases from V and 4 from J; bases not matched to a gene: 8. For the CDR3, the DNA is TGTGCCAGCAGCCAACGGACTAGCAGTTACGAGCAGTACTTC. This gives the protein CASSQRTSSYEQYF.

V is TRBV30 and J is TRBJ2-7; TRBD1 aligns across 8 bases. This CDR3 is built from 16 residues. Germline CDR1 GTSNPN, CDR2 SVGIG (reference sequence). The junction had 9 bases not matched to a gene; V was cut back by 2 bases and J by 0 bases. CDR3 sequence: CAWSRARQGSSYEQYF. DNA of the CDR3: TGTGCCTGGAGTCGAGCAAGACAGGGGAGCTCCTACGAGCAGTACTTC.